This TCR beta chain appears in the sequencing data of a study of T cell changes during pregnancy in multiple sclerosis. This CDR3 is built from 16 residues. In germline, CDR1 is SNHLY, CDR2 FYNNEI. Trimming took 6 bases from V and 1 from J, leaving 18 bases between them. Sequenced by immunoSEQ multiplex PCR; TCRdb stores in-frame clones only, minus some. The sample carries tens of thousands of clones, about 91% recorded once. This receptor was taken from a female donor with multiple sclerosis, enrolled in a pregnancy study. The V and J genes are TRBV2 and TRBJ1-1, with D unresolved. The sequences come from peripheral blood, collected after pregnancy. CDR3 loop: CASRSEGRARNTEAFF. As DNA, the CDR3 is TGTGCCAGCAGGTCCGAGGGCCGGGCTAGGAACACTGAAGCTTTCTTT.